This TCR beta chain is drawn from a study of beta chain features in type 1 diabetes (dated by TCRdb to the late 2010s). For the study in its entirety: Mean age, gender distribution, total cell number and subset yield were not different between patients and healthy donors. Across all samples, about 110 million sorted cells were examined, and cell number per subset correlated strongly with RNA yield. The study compared the TCRB repertoires of sorted circulating CD4+ T cell subsets in recently diagnosed type 1 diabetes patients with those in matched healthy donors. Whereas all 28 donors provided naive and central memory subsets, regulatory and stem cell-like memory subsets were isolated from just 8 patients and roughly eight healthy donors.

Results and caveats for the whole study, not just this receptor: A moderate but significant shortening of TCRB CDR3 length was observed in type 1 diabetes patients in all four CD4+ subsets. PCR may preferentially amplify shorter templates, but because patient and control samples were amplified and corrected together, any resulting skew would affect both groups equally. HLA sub-analyses involved small numbers of individuals, so any influence of HLA type on TCRB rearrangement remained unresolved. Because cDNA was sequenced instead of genomic DNA, activated cells with high expression could be over-represented, although the groups did not differ in activation or CD3 levels. At VDJ recombination sites, type 1 diabetes patients had fewer insertions and more deleted nucleotides, which implies abnormalities in thymic rearrangement. Naive, central memory and regulatory TCRB repertoires appeared to be more similar among patients than among healthy donors.

All of the isolated RNA was reverse transcribed with the High Capacity cDNA Reverse Transcription Kit, so expressed TCRB transcripts were sequenced. Stem cell-like memory T cell samples underwent survey-depth immunoSEQ sequencing, averaging about 1 million total reads per sample. Sorted cells were lysed in RLT buffer and RNA was extracted with DNase-treated RNeasy Micro or Mini kits, depending on cell number. Each cell subset was processed separately to prevent cross-contamination, with patient and healthy donor samples processed together. The immunoSEQ multiplex PCR was used to amplify TCRB sequences from cDNA, yielding 87-bp fragments that span the CDR3 region. Amplicons were sequenced on the Illumina HiSeq platform. As for the authors' bioinformatics: Synthetic template baselines were used to correct PCR bias computationally, reads within Hamming distance 2 were collapsed, and singletons that could not be merged were discarded. By aligning reads against IMGT, V, D and J genes, CDR3 length, and insertions or deletions at six rearrangement sites were assigned. Within each subset, clonotype counts were normalized to sorted cell number, and only after that were true diversity and Gini coefficients computed with the tcR R package. The overlap coefficient, calculated on TCRB nucleotide sequences, was used to measure repertoire sharing. What TCRdb holds here is the immuneACCESS table cut down to in-frame rearrangements. Part of the clones is not present; checked against another copy, under half of the missing clones reflect an unresolved V gene, and the others are unexplained. V and J calls and clone size are those listed in that table; D and trimming were worked out from the DNA. A total of about 15,000 clones appear in this sample, approximately 76% of them only once. Around 0.31% of the sample belongs to the ten largest clones.

On this clone: Its antigen specificity is not known. Base qualities were left out, and no much larger clone turns up one base away.

Each donor gave one peripheral blood draw, roughly 120 mL on average, collected into heparinised tubes. Naive, central memory, regulatory and stem cell-like memory CD4+ T cells were sorted on a BD FACSAria II using a panel including CD45RO, CCR7, CD25, CD127, CD95 and CD27. All sorted populations exceeded 98% purity. Right away, PBMCs were isolated by Lymphoprep density gradient centrifugation and were stained directly, with no culture step. To minimize batch effects, samples were stained and sorted in pairs, one healthy donor with one patient per experiment. From the cysteine up to the phenylalanine, the CDR3 has a length of 17 residues. Solely the CDR3 DNA is kept, with 51 bases framed from the first base. The V and J ends are trimmed by 6 bases and 2 bases, leaving 20 bases between them. The germline V gene (reference sequence) supplies CDR1 LNHDA and CDR2 SQIVND.

The sequenced sample was stem cell memory CD4+ T cells from blood. The cell subset or site label, as the study defines it: stem cell-like memory CD4+ T cells. This receptor was identified in a woman aged 18-29 years with type 1 diabetes. The V and J genes are TRBV19 and TRBJ1-5; the D segment cannot be called with confidence. The nucleotide sequence reads TGTGCCAGTAGCCCTCCGGCGTCGGGTCTTGGCAATCAGCCCCAGCATTTT. Translated, this gives CASSPPASGLGNQPQHF.